A selection of T cell receptor beta chains follows, all from one sample in a study of blood T cell repertoires in COVID-19. TCRdb keeps only in-frame clones here, not all; method: immunoSEQ multiplex PCR. Of 70,000 or so clones listed, 65% to 90% are singletons. What was sequenced was peripheral blood. The receptors stem from a man aged 80 or over with acute or convalescent COVID-19. The CDR3 runs from the conserved cysteine through the conserved F or W. A D gene is named only where the DNA matches it firmly. Only part of the rows carry a size: once, few, many, or a class if the clone is expanded.

size	V	D	J	DNA	CDR3
.	TRBV6-5	.	TRBJ1-5	TGTGCCAGCAGTTTGGGGGGGAGCAATCAGCCCCAGCATTTT	CASSLGGSNQPQHF
few	TRBV5-4	.	TRBJ1-1	TGTGCCAGCAGCCGAGGAGGGAACACTGAAGCTTTCTTT	CASSRGGNTEAFF
.	TRBV6-6	.	TRBJ2-6	TGTGCCAGCAGTCCCGCGGGGCCTGGGGCCAACGTCCTGACTTTC	CASSPAGPGANVLTF
.	TRBV7-2	TRBD1	TRBJ1-4	TGTGCCAGCAGCTTAGGGCCGGGACAGGGGGCGCGGCCCTATGAAAAACTGTTTTTT	CASSLGPGQGARPYEKLFF
.	TRBV27	TRBD2	TRBJ2-3	TGTGCCAGCAGTCCGCTCCACGGGACTAGCGGATTTAGCACAGATACGCAGTATTTT	CASSPLHGTSGFSTDTQYF
.	TRBV5-8	TRBD2	TRBJ2-7	TGTGCCAGCAGCTTGCCGGGACTAGCGACGAGCTCCTACGAGCAGTACTTC	CASSLPGLATSSYEQYF
.	TRBV11-2	.	TRBJ2-7	TGTGCCAGCAGCTTTAGCGGTCGGGAGCAGTACTTC	CASSFSGREQYF
.	TRBV24-1	TRBD1	TRBJ1-2	TGTGCCACCAGTGAGGGTGGACAGGGAGTAGATGGCTACACCTTC	CATSEGGQGVDGYTF
few	TRBV10-3	TRBD1	TRBJ2-2	TGTGCCATCAGCTCGGGACAGAGGAACACCGGGGAGCTGTTTTTT	CAISSGQRNTGELFF
.	TRBV11-3	.	TRBJ2-2	TGTGCCAGCAGCTTAGCCACTAATCTACGAGGGGAGCTGTTTTTT	CASSLATNLRGELFF
.	TRBV10-3	.	TRBJ2-1	TGTGCCATCAGTGAGTCTGGGCAGGGTCGATTCTTC	CAISESGQGRFF